A single sample is the source of the 20 T cell receptor beta chains below, sequenced in a study of CD8+ T cells in alopecia areata (dated by TCRdb to 2016 to 2018). Receptors were amplified or captured by the immunoSEQ multiplex PCR assay. RNA was extracted from all samples and reverse transcribed into cDNA, which served as template for TCR sequencing. Here the immuneACCESS table is served through TCRdb, limited to in-frame sequences with V and J called. Missing clones are a known gap in these copies; in checked studies unresolved V genes cover under half, and the rest lacks a known reason. The sample table records 130,000 or so clones; 60% to 65% of these occur just once. Clones ranked in the top ten supply 5.7% of the sample. Sample time point, as interpreted from the label and publication: approximately 4 weeks on oral tofacitinib. This specimen's treatment or condition label, interpreted: oral pan-JAK inhibitor, 5-10 mg twice daily.

Source: CD4+ T cells sorted from blood, taken at week 4, from a patient treated with tofacitinib. The origin of the receptors is a human donor with alopecia areata.

This clone was picked up a small number of times. The chain is built from TRBV23-1 and TRBJ2-3; 7 bases line up with TRBD1. TRBV23-1 has ORF status, its function being uncertain. This CDR3 spans 16 amino acids. J lost 3 bases, V lost 6 bases, and 12 bases had no gene match. The CDR3: CASSYSDREKTDTQYF. CDR3 coding DNA: TGCGCCAGCAGCTATTCAGACAGGGAGAAAACAGATACGCAGTATTTT.

This chain uses TRBV7-9 with TRBJ2-5; 8 bases align to TRBD2. Per the germline V gene, CDR1 is SEHNR and CDR2 is FQNEAQ (reference sequence). The V and J ends lost 1 base and 4 bases, in that order; junction bases with no gene match: 8. There are 16 residues in the CDR3. The CDR3 bases are TGTGCCAGCAGCTTAGTAGTGCTAGCGGGCGGAGAGACCCAGTACTTC. This gives the protein CASSLVVLAGGETQYF.

The chain joins TRBV30 to TRBJ1-1; D is unresolved. V was cut by 2 bases and J by 0 bases, with 13 bases left in between. The germline gives CDR1 GTSNPN, CDR2 SVGIG (reference sequence). CDR3 length equals 15 residues. The CDR3 DNA reads TGTGCCTGGAGTCCATTTTCCTACATGAACACTGAAGCTTTCTTT. Amino acids: CAWSPFSYMNTEAFF.

The chain is built from TRBV2 and TRBJ1-6, with TRBD1 identical over 9 bases. Germline assignment: CDR1 SNHLY and CDR2 FYNNEI. Germline trimming cut 7 bases from V and 9 bases from J; bases unmatched to any gene: 7. The CDR3 covers 14 residues. The CDR3 coding sequence is TGTGCCAGCAACAGACAGGGGGAAGGTTCACCCCTCCACTTT. It encodes CASNRQGEGSPLHF.

This chain connects TRBV10-3 to TRBJ1-1; D is unclear. Trimming removed 3 bases from V and 0 bases from J, with 8 bases in between. Germline CDR1 ENHRY, CDR2 SYGVKD. This CDR3 contains 14 residues. The CDR3 region is CAISERSMNTEAFF. CDR3 bases: TGTGCCATCAGTGAAAGGAGTATGAACACTGAAGCTTTCTTT.

The chain joins TRBV29-1 to TRBJ2-7; TRBD1 agrees at 9 bases. Trimming removed 6 bases from V and 4 bases from J; junction bases left unmatched: 7. CDR1 is SQVTM and CDR2 is ANQGSEA in the germline V gene. The CDR3 runs 13 residues. CDR3 sequence reads: CSVEGQGGYEQYF. The CDR3 nucleotides are TGCAGCGTCGAGGGACAGGGAGGGTACGAGCAGTACTTC.

The chain links TRBV27 to TRBJ1-3, with D unresolved. The CDR3 is made up of 14 amino acids. Trimming removed 4 bases from V and 0 bases from J, with 7 bases in between. Looked up from germline, CDR1 is MNHEY and CDR2 is SMNVEV (reference sequence). The chain's CDR3 is CASSSLSSGNTIYF. In DNA form, the CDR3 reads TGTGCCAGCAGTTCCCTCTCCTCTGGAAACACCATATATTTT.

The J gene is TRBJ2-3, the V gene TRBV7-3; 7 nucleotides align to TRBD1. This CDR3 comprises 16 residues. Germline V gene data show CDR1 as SGHTA and CDR2 as FQGTGA. V was pared by 4 bases and J by 2 bases, with 9 bases of the junction left unmatched. CDR3 amino acids: CASSSRQGRNTDTQYF. The CDR3 coding sequence is TGTGCCAGCAGCTCCAGACAGGGCAGAAACACAGATACGCAGTATTTT.

This clone was seen a few times. V is TRBV29-1 and J is TRBJ2-7; D is unresolved. Germline values: CDR1 SQVTM, CDR2 ANQGSEA. V lost 7 bases to trimming and J lost 4 bases, with 11 bases between them. The CDR3 is made up of 11 amino acids. CDR3 sequence reads: CSARNGYEQYF. CDR3 in DNA: TGCAGCGCCCGAAATGGATACGAGCAGTACTTC.

The V gene is TRBV5-6, the J gene TRBJ2-6; 7 nucleotides line up with TRBD1. V lost 3 bases to trimming and J lost 1 base; unmatched junction nucleotides: 10. This CDR3 has 18 amino acids. CDR1 SGHDT and CDR2 YYEEEE come from the germline V gene. CDR3 in amino acids: CASSSPGQSTSGANVLTF. CDR3 coding DNA: TGTGCCAGCAGCTCACCGGGACAGTCAACATCTGGGGCCAACGTCCTGACTTTC.

The chain uses TRBV25-1 and TRBJ1-2, with a tentative D call TRBD1 (5 bases). V was clipped by 2 bases and J by 4 bases, with 14 bases between them. Looked up from germline, CDR1 is MGHDK and CDR2 is SYGVNS. The CDR3 contains 15 residues. The CDR3 loop is CASSEAGIGTYGYTF. CDR3 nucleotide sequence: TGTGCCAGCAGTGAAGCAGGGATCGGGACCTATGGCTACACCTTC.

This clone was detected once. The chain recombines TRBV4-2 with TRBJ1-2; tentative D call: TRBD1 (6 bases). The CDR3 spans 15 residues. With 4 bases removed from V and 3 bases from J, the gap between germline ends came to 15 bases. CDR1 is LGHNA, CDR2 YNFKEQ, per germline. The CDR3 protein is CASSRGSGGDYGYTF. As DNA, the CDR3 is TGTGCCAGCAGCCGGGGGTCCGGGGGCGACTATGGCTACACCTTC.

This clone came up a few times. This chain uses TRBV30 with TRBJ2-1; 10 bases are shared with TRBD2. CDR1 GTSNPN and CDR2 SVGIG come from the germline V gene (reference sequence). V shed 5 bases and J 3 bases; nucleotides not matched to a gene: 7. There are 15 residues in the CDR3. This CDR3 reads CAWGGSGRFYNEQFF. CDR3 in DNA: TGTGCCTGGGGCGGTAGCGGGAGGTTCTACAATGAGCAGTTCTTC. Full variable domain (outside the CDR3, taken from reference TRBV30 and TRBJ2-1): SQTIHQWPATLVQPVGSPLSLECTVEGTSNPNLYWYRQAAGRGLQLLFYSVGIGQISSEVPQNLSASRPQDRQFILSSKKLLLSDSGFYLCAWGGSGRFYNEQFFGPGTRLTVL.

CDR3 residues: CASSNWRRGAGELFF. CDR3 DNA: TGTGCCAGCAGCAACTGGAGGCGGGGGGCCGGGGAGCTGTTTTTT. The genes are TRBV7-2 and TRBJ2-2; 8 bases align to TRBD2. CDR1 and CDR2 (germline): SGHTA, FQGNSA. This CDR3 has 15 residues. V lost 5 bases and J lost 6; bases outside the gene matches: 8. Full variable domain (outside the CDR3, taken from reference TRBV7-2 and TRBJ2-2): GAGVSQSPSNKVTEKGKDVELRCDPISGHTALYWYRQSLGQGLEFLIYFQGNSAPDKSGLPSDRFSAERTGGSVSTLTIQRTQQEDSAVYLCASSNWRRGAGELFFGEGSRLTVL.

The V call is TRBV7-2, the J call TRBJ1-2, with TRBD1 identical over 8 bases. CDR1 SGHTA and CDR2 FQGNSA come from the germline V gene. V shed 4 bases and J 6 bases; nucleotides not matched to a gene: 10. The CDR3 loop spans 15 amino acids. CDR3 sequence: CASSSSRTGTHGYTF. In DNA, the CDR3 is TGTGCCAGCAGCTCCTCCCGGACAGGGACTCATGGCTACACCTTC.

The chain couples TRBV9 to TRBJ1-2; D is unclear. V was pared by 1 base and J by 4 bases, with 11 bases between. CDR1 and CDR2 (germline): SGDLS, YYNGEE. The CDR3 runs 14 residues. CDR3 sequence: CASSVREAGYGYTF. DNA of the CDR3: TGTGCCAGCAGCGTAAGGGAGGCGGGCTATGGCTACACCTTC.

As regards this clone: At one boundary the junction diverges from the germline segment, which might be a read error. The chain couples TRBV2 to TRBJ2-5; tentatively, D is TRBD1 (5 bases). Germline CDR1 SNHLY, CDR2 FYNNEI. The CDR3 length is 11 residues. Here the CDR3 DNA reads TGTGCCAGCGGACGGACCCATGAACAGGACTTC. This encodes CASGRTHEQDF.

This chain joins TRBV5-4 and TRBJ1-6; D remains unclear. Germline CDR1 and CDR2: SGHNT and YYREEE (reference sequence). The germline V and J ends were trimmed by 2 bases and 5 bases, with 8 bases remaining between them. The CDR3 covers 14 residues. The CDR3 loop is CASSLEGNNSPLHF. The CDR3 DNA reads TGTGCCAGCAGCTTAGAGGGTAATAATTCACCCCTCCACTTT.

This clone was found a few times. The chain employs TRBV5-6 and TRBJ2-7, with D perhaps matching TRBD1 or TRBD2 (5 bases each). The CDR3 totals 15 residues. Germline assignment: CDR1 SGHDT and CDR2 YYEEEE. Between the trimmed V and J ends, which lost 0 bases and 5 bases, there was a span of 15 bases. The CDR3 DNA reads TGTGCCAGCAGCTTGGTCGGGCAGGGAGTGGACGAGCAGTACTTC. The encoded protein is CASSLVGQGVDEQYF.

This clone was detected a few times. The V call is TRBV29-1, the J call TRBJ2-4, with TRBD1 matching 7 bases. V lost 5 bases and J lost 2; bases outside the gene matches: 9. Germline assignment: CDR1 SQVTM and CDR2 ANQGSEA. This CDR3 is built from 15 residues. As DNA, the CDR3 is TGCAGCGTTACCCCTCACAGGGGAACCAAAAACATTCAGTACTTC. Its protein product is CSVTPHRGTKNIQYF.